Below, one T cell receptor (beta chain) is given with its context. Its antigen is unidentified. This CDR3 is built from 14 residues. 5'RACE template switching with UMIs generated TCR beta cDNA. TCRdb reprocessed the 5' RACE reads, keeping one entry per CDR3 protein, no DNA. Its clone listing holds 550,000 to 600,000 distinct CDR3 sequences. This sample was taken from a study of T cells expressing NK-cell markers. Turning to the study itself: Eight donors were sequenced, seven testing HCMV-seropositive and one testing seronegative. Study-wide points: Topping the CD3+CD56-NKG2C+ fraction as well were these clonotypes, in a few donors. In a handful of donors, dominant CD3+CD56+NKG2C+ clones formed about 1.0-7.5% of CD8+ cells.

The chain links TRBV12-3 or TRBV12-4 to TRBJ1-1. Material: blood T cells: a sorted CD56 or NKG2C T cell subset, CD4+ or CD8+ T cells, or bulk PBMC T cells (not recorded which). The TCR sequence derives from a man aged 18 to 35 in good health. The CDR3 sequence is CASSSRGWNTEAFF.